This T cell receptor beta chain was captured in a study of CD8 T cells in Susac syndrome. Study-wide findings and caveats: The CD4+ T cell repertoires from Susac syndrome exhibited no clonal expansion.

Sequencing targeted TCR beta in blood CD8+ and CD4+ T cells. Trimming removed 1 base from V and 8 bases from J; junction bases left unmatched: 5. The CDR3 consists of 15 residues. Germline CDR1 reads SGHDN; CDR2 reads FVKESK. With random hexamers, roughly 0.45 to 1 ug RNA was reverse transcribed. Amplification of TCR beta CDR3 by immunoSEQ multiplex PCR spanned 54 Vbeta and 13 Jbeta. TCRdb recomputed calls from the immunoSEQ multiplex PCR reads with MiXCR, one row per CDR3 protein. This sample has over 150,000 distinct CDR3 sequences, with about 94% found just once. In regard to this clonotype: The antigen is not known.

Material: CD4+ T cells from PBMCs. V gene TRBV14 combines with J gene TRBJ2-1; TRBD2 matches at 10 bases. The receptor was isolated from a human donor with Susac syndrome. In DNA form, the CDR3 reads TGTGCCAGCAGCCAAGCCCTAGCGGGAGCATATGAGCAGTTCTTC. It translates to CASSQALAGAYEQFF.